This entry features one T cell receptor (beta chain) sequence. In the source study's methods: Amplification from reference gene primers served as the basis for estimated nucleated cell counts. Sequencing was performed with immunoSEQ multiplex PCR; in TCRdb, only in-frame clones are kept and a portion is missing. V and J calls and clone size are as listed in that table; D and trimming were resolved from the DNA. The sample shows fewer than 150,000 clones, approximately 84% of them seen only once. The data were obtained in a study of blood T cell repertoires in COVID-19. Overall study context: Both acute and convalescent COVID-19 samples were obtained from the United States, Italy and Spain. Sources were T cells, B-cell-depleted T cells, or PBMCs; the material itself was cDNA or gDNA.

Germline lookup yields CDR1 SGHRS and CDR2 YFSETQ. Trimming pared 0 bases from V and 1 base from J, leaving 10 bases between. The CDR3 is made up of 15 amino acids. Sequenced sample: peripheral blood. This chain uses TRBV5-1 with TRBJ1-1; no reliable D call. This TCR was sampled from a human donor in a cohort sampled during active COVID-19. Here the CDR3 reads CASSLDVPKNTEAFF. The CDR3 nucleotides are TGCGCCAGCAGCTTGGATGTCCCCAAGAACACTGAAGCTTTCTTT.